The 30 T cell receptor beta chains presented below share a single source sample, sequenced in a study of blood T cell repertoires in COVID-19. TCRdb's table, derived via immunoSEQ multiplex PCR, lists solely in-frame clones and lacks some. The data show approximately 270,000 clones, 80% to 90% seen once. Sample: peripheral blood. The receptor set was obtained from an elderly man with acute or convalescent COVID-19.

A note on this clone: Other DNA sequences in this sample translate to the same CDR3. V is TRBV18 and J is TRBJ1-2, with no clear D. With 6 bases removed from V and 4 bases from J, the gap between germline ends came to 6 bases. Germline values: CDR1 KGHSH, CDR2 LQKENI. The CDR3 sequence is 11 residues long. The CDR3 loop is CASSSSYGYTF. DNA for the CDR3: TGTGCCAGCTCGTCGTCCTATGGCTACACCTTC.

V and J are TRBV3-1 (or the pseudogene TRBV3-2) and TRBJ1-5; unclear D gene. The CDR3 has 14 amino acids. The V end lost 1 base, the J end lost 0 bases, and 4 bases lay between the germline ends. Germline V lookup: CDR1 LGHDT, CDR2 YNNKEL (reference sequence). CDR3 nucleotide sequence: TGTGCCAGCAGCCAAGCCTATAGCAATCAGCCCCAGCATTTT. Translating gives CASSQAYSNQPQHF.

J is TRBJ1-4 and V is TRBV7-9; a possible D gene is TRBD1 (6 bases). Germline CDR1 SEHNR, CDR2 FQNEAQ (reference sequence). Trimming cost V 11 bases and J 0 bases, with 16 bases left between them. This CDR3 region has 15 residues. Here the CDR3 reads CALQGDVATNEKLFF. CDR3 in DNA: TGTGCCCTACAGGGTGATGTAGCAACTAATGAAAAACTGTTTTTT.

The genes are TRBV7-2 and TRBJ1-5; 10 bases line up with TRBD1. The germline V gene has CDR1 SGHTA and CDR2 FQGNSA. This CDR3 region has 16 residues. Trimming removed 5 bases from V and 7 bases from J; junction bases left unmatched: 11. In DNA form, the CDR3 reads TGTGCCAGCAGCAGAGGGACAGGGGTTACTCGACAGCCCCAGCATTTT. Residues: CASSRGTGVTRQPQHF.

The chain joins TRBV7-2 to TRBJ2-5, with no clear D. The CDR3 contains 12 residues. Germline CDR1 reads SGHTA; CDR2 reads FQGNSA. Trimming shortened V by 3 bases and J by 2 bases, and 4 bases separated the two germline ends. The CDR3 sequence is CASSFRQETQYF. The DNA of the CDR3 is TGTGCCAGCAGCTTTAGACAAGAGACCCAGTACTTC.

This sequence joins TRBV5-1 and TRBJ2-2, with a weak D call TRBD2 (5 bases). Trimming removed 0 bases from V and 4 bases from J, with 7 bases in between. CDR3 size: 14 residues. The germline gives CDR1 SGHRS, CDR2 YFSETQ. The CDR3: CASSLGGFTGELFF. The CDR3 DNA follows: TGCGCCAGCAGCTTGGGAGGGTTCACCGGGGAGCTGTTTTTT. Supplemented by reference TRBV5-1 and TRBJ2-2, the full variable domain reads KAGVTQTPRYLIKTRGQQVTLSCSPISGHRSVSWYQQTPGQGLQFLFEYFSETQRNKGNFPGRFSGRQFSNSRSEMNVSTLELGDSALYLCASSLGGFTGELFFGEGSRLTVL.

In DNA, the CDR3 is TGTGCCATCAGTGATCTACAGGGGGAAGCTTTCTTT. Amino acid sequence: CAISDLQGEAFF. V and J are TRBV10-3 and TRBJ1-1; TRBD1 matches 7 bases. Germline CDR1 ENHRY, CDR2 SYGVKD. With V trimmed by 3 bases and J by 8 bases, 3 bases remained unmatched. This CDR3 contains 12 residues.

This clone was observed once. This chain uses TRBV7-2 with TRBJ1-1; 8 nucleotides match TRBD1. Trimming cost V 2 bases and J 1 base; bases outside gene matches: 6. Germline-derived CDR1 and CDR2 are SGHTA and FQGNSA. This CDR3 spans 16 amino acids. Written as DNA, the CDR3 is TGTGCCAGCAGCTTATACACCGGGACAGGGAACACTGAAGCTTTCTTT. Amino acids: CASSLYTGTGNTEAFF.

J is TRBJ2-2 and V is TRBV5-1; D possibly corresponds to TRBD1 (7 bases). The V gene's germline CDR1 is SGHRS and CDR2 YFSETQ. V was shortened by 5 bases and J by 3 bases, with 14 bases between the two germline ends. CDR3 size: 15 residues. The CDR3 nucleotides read TGCGCCAGCAGTGGTGGAGGGGGCTACACCGGGGAGCTGTTTTTT. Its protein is CASSGGGGYTGELFF.

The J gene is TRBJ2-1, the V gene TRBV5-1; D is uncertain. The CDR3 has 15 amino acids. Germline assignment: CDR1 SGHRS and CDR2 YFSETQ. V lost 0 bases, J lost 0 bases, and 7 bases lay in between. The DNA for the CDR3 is TGCGCCAGCAGCTTGGGCGAAAGCTCCTACAATGAGCAGTTCTTC. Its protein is CASSLGESSYNEQFF. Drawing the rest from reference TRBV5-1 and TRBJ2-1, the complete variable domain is KAGVTQTPRYLIKTRGQQVTLSCSPISGHRSVSWYQQTPGQGLQFLFEYFSETQRNKGNFPGRFSGRQFSNSRSEMNVSTLELGDSALYLCASSLGESSYNEQFFGPGTRLTVL.

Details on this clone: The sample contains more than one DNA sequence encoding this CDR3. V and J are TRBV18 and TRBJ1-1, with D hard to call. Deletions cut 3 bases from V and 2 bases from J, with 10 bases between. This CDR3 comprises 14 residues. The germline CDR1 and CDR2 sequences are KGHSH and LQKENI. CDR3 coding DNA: TGTGCCAGCTCACCTATCGCTATCAACACTGAAGCTTTCTTT. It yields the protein CASSPIAINTEAFF.

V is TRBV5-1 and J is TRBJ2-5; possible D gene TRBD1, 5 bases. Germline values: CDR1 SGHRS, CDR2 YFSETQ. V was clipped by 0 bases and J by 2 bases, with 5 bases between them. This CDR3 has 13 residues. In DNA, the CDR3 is TGCGCCAGCAGCTTGGGACAGCAAGAGACCCAGTACTTC. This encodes CASSLGQQETQYF. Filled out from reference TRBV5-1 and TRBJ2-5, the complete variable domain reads KAGVTQTPRYLIKTRGQQVTLSCSPISGHRSVSWYQQTPGQGLQFLFEYFSETQRNKGNFPGRFSGRQFSNSRSEMNVSTLELGDSALYLCASSLGQQETQYFGPGTRLLVL.

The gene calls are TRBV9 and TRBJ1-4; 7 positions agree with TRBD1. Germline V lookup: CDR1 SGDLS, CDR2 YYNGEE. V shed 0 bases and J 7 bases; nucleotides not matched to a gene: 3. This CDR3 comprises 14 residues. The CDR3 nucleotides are TGTGCCAGCAGCGTAGGTACAGGGGCTGAAAAACTGTTTTTT. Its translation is CASSVGTGAEKLFF.

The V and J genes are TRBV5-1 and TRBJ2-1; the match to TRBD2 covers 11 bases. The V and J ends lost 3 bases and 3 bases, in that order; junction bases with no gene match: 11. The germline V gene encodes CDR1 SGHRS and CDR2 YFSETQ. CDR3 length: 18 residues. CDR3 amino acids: CASSYDRSGTSGYNEQFF. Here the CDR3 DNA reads TGCGCCAGCAGCTATGACAGGTCCGGGACTAGCGGCTACAATGAGCAGTTCTTC.

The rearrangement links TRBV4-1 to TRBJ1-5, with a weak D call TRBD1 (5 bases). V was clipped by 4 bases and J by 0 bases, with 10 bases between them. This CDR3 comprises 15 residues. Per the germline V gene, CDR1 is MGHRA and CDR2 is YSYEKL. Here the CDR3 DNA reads TGCGCCAGCAGCCTACAGGACGGTAGCAATCAGCCCCAGCATTTT. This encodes CASSLQDGSNQPQHF.

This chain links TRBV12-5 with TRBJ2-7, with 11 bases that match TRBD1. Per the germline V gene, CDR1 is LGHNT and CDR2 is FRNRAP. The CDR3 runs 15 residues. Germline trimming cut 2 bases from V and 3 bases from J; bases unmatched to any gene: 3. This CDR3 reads CASGLWTGGIYEQYF. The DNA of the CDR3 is TGTGCTAGTGGTTTGTGGACAGGGGGCATCTACGAGCAGTACTTC.

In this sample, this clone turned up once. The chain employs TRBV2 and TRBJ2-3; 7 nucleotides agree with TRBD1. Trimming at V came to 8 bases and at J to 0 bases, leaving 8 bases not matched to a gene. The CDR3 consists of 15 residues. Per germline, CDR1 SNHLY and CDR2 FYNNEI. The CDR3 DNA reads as TGTGCCAGCTGTAATTGGGACAGAAGCACAGATACGCAGTATTTT. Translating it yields CASCNWDRSTDTQYF.

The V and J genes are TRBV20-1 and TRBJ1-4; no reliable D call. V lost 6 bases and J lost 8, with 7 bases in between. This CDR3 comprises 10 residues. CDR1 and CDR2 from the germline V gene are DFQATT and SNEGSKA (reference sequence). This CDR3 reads CSAGEEKLFF. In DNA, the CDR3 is TGCAGTGCAGGAGAGGAAAAACTGTTTTTT.

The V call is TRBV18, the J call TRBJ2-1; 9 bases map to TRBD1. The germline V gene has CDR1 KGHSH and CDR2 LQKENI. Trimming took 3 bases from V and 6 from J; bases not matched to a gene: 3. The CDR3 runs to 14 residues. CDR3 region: CASSPDRGSNEQFF. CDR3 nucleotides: TGTGCCAGCTCACCGGACAGGGGAAGCAATGAGCAGTTCTTC.

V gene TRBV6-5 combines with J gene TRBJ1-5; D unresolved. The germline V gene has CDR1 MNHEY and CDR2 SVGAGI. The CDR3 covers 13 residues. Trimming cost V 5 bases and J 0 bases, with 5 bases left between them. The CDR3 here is CASSRGSNQPQHF. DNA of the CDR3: TGTGCCAGCAGTCGCGGTAGCAATCAGCCCCAGCATTTT.

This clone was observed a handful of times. The CDR3 DNA is TGTGCCAGCAGCTCCGGGACAGCCAATTCACCCCTCCACTTT. It is translated as CASSSGTANSPLHF. This chain connects TRBV7-3 to TRBJ1-6; 7 bases line up with TRBD1. The CDR3 is 14 amino acids. Germline V CDR1 and CDR2: SGHTA, FQGTGA. The V and J ends lost 4 bases and 7 bases, in that order; junction bases with no gene match: 4.

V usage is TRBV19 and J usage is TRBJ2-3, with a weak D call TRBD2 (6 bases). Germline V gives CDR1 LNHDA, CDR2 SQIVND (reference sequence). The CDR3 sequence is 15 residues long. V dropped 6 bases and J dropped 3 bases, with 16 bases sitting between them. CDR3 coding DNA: TGTGCCAGTAGCCTTCCCGGGGGAGAGACAGATACGCAGTATTTT. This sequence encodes CASSLPGGETDTQYF.

The CDR3 sequence is CASSDSSGIGNEQFF. CDR3 sequence (DNA): TGTGCCAGCTCAGACAGTAGCGGGATAGGAAATGAGCAGTTCTTC. The chain has TRBV18 and TRBJ2-1, with TRBD2 matching over 8 bases. Losses at the gene ends were 5 bases for V and 7 bases for J; bases not matched to a gene: 10. This CDR3 region has 15 residues. The V gene's germline CDR1 is KGHSH and CDR2 LQKENI.

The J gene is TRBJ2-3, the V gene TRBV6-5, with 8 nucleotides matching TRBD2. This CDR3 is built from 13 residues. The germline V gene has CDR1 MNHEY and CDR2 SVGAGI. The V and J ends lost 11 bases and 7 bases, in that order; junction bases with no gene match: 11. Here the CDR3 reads CACLGGGPHTQYF. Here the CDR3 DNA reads TGTGCCTGCCTCGGCGGGGGGCCCCATACGCAGTATTTT.

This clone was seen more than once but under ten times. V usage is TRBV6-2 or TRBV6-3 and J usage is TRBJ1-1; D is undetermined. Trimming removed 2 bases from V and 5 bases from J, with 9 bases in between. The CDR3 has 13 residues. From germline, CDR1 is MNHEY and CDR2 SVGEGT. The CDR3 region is CASSYTPSTEAFF. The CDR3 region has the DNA TGTGCCAGCAGTTACACCCCGAGTACTGAAGCTTTCTTT.

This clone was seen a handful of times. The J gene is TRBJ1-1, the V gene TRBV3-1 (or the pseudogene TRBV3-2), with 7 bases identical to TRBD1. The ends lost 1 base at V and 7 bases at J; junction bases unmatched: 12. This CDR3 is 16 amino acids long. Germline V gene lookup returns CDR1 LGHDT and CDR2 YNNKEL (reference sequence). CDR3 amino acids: CASSQASQGVRIEAFF. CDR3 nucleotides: TGTGCCAGCAGCCAAGCTTCTCAGGGGGTCCGAATTGAAGCTTTCTTT.

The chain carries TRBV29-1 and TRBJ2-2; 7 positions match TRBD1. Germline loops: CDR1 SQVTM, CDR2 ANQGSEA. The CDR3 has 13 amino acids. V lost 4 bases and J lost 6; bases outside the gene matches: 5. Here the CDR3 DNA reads TGCAGCGTTGGGGACAGCCCGTCCGGGGAGCTGTTTTTT. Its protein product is CSVGDSPSGELFF.

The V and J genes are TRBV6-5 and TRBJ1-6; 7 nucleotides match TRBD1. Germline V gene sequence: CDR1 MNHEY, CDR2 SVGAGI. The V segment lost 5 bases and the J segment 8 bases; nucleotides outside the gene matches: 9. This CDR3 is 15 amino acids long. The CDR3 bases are TGTGCCAGCAGTAGAGAGGGGGCATTGGATTCACCCCTCCACTTT. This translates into CASSREGALDSPLHF.

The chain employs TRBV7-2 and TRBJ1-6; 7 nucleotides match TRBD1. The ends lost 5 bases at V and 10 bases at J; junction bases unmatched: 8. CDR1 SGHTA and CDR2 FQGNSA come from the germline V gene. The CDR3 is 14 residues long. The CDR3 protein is CASSGRQGASPLHF. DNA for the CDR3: TGTGCCAGCAGCGGTCGACAGGGTGCCTCACCCCTCCACTTT. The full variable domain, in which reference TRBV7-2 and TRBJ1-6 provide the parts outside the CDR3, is GAGVSQSPSNKVTEKGKDVELRCDPISGHTALYWYRQSLGQGLEFLIYFQGNSAPDKSGLPSDRFSAERTGGSVSTLTIQRTQQEDSAVYLCASSGRQGASPLHFGNGTRLTVT.

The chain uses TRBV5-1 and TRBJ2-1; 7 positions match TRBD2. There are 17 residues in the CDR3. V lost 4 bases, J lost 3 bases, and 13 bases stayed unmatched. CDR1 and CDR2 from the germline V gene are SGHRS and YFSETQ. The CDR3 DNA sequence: TGCGCCAGCAGCCCCCTTTTGGGGGGGGGTAGCTACAATGAGCAGTTCTTC. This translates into CASSPLLGGGSYNEQFF.